This TCR beta chain was sequenced during a study of control samples from healthy donors and cancer patients. Using immunoSEQ multiplex PCR, the repertoire was profiled, and TCRdb retains in-frame clones only, with some absent. The sample lists 70,000 to 100,000 clones, around 91% occurring once. This TCR was recovered from a man aged 50 to 59 in good health. The sequencing sample was made of blood.

In DNA, the CDR3 is TGTGCCAGCATTGGACAGGCCAAGGAGCAGTACTTC. Protein product: CASIGQAKEQYF. The chain is built from TRBV6-5 and TRBJ2-7; 7 nucleotides agree with TRBD1. This CDR3 is built from 12 residues. Per the germline V gene, CDR1 is MNHEY and CDR2 is SVGAGI. The trim removed 7 bases at V and 7 bases at J, leaving 7 bases unmatched.